This passage covers 22 T cell receptor beta chains from one sample sequenced in a study of OX40 agonist ivuxolimab in advanced cancers. Using immunoSEQ multiplex PCR, the repertoire was profiled, and TCRdb retains in-frame clones only, with some absent. Here the sample spans under 150,000 clones, roughly 91% being singletons. The source material was CD4+ or CD8+ T cells sorted from blood, sampled in a trial of the OX40 agonist ivuxolimab. All receptors come from an adult with an advanced solid tumor such as melanoma, head and neck, liver or kidney cancer.

This chain uses TRBV7-2 with TRBJ2-3; TRBD2 matches at 12 bases. J was trimmed by 4 bases and V by 7 bases; bases with no gene match: 6. This CDR3 comprises 15 residues. CDR1 SGHTA and CDR2 FQGNSA come from the germline V gene. DNA of the CDR3: TGTGCCAGCACACCGACTAGCGGGAGTTCAGATACGCAGTATTTT. As protein: CASTPTSGSSDTQYF.

This CDR3 is CASRGTSGSQETQYF. In DNA form, the CDR3 reads TGCGCCAGCCGGGGGACTAGCGGGAGCCAAGAGACCCAGTACTTC. The genes are TRBV5-1 and TRBJ2-5, with TRBD2 matching 14 bases. This CDR3 comprises 15 residues. Germline assignment: CDR1 SGHRS and CDR2 YFSETQ. V dropped 7 bases and J dropped 1; count of bases not matched to a gene: 3.

A single count supports this clone. The chain links TRBV7-9 to TRBJ2-7, with D possibly TRBD1 on 6 matching bases. The CDR3 has 14 amino acids. Germline V lookup: CDR1 SEHNR, CDR2 FQNEAQ (reference sequence). The ends were cut back, 8 bases at V and 3 bases at J, with 17 bases in the middle. This CDR3 is CASQGSGTNYEQYF. In nucleotides, the CDR3 is TGTGCCAGCCAGGGGTCCGGAACCAACTACGAGCAGTACTTC.

The chain links TRBV4-2 to TRBJ2-1; 7 bases are shared with TRBD1. Germline trimming cut 0 bases from V and 6 bases from J; bases unmatched to any gene: 5. There are 15 residues in the CDR3. Germline V gene sequence: CDR1 LGHNA, CDR2 YNFKEQ. This CDR3 reads CASSQDGQGVNEQFF. CDR3 in DNA: TGTGCCAGCAGCCAAGATGGGCAGGGGGTCAATGAGCAGTTCTTC.

The chain joins TRBV7-2 to TRBJ2-7; possible D gene TRBD2, 6 bases. Trimming left V 1 base short and J 6 bases short, with 13 bases between. Per germline, CDR1 SGHTA and CDR2 FQGNSA. The CDR3 loop spans 14 amino acids. Here the CDR3 DNA reads TGTGCCAGCAGCTTAGGGGGGACTCCCTTCGAGCAGTACTTC. Protein sequence: CASSLGGTPFEQYF.

The rearrangement links TRBV7-9 to TRBJ2-7; 8 bases match TRBD1. From germline, CDR1 is SEHNR and CDR2 FQNEAQ (reference sequence). The CDR3 consists of 15 residues. V lost 2 bases, J lost 3 bases, and 6 bases stayed unmatched. CDR3 nucleotide sequence: TGTGCCAGCAGCTTAAACGGACAGGGAAACTACGAGCAGTACTTC. This codes for CASSLNGQGNYEQYF.

This clone showed up just once. The V gene is TRBV5-1, the J gene TRBJ1-1, with D possibly being TRBD1 (6 bases). Trimming took 1 base from V and 5 from J, leaving 15 bases between them. There are 15 residues in the CDR3. CDR1 is SGHRS, CDR2 YFSETQ, per germline. CDR3 loop: CASSLPTGRTTEAFF. CDR3 in DNA: TGCGCCAGCAGCTTGCCAACAGGGAGAACTACTGAAGCTTTCTTT.

The rearrangement joins TRBV7-2 to TRBJ1-1; 11 bases are a match to TRBD1. Per germline, CDR1 SGHTA and CDR2 FQGNSA. With 5 bases clipped from V and 10 bases from J, the junction kept 9 bases outside the gene matches. This CDR3 has 14 residues. The CDR3 sequence: CASSPRRDRGGAFF. CDR3 in DNA: TGTGCCAGCAGCCCCCGGCGGGACAGGGGGGGAGCTTTCTTT.

This clone was counted once. V usage is TRBV5-4 and J usage is TRBJ2-1, with 7 bases that match TRBD1. The CDR3 consists of 14 residues. The V gene's germline CDR1 is SGHNT and CDR2 YYREEE (reference sequence). V lost 6 bases, J lost 2 bases, and 5 bases stayed unmatched. The CDR3 coding sequence is TGTGCCAGCACCCCCGACAGGGCCTACAATGAGCAGTTCTTC. Its translation: CASTPDRAYNEQFF.

This chain links TRBV7-2 with TRBJ2-5; a weak D match, TRBD2 (5 bases). The CDR3 consists of 18 residues. In germline, CDR1 is SGHTA, CDR2 FQGNSA. V was pared by 1 base and J by 4 bases, with 22 bases between. The CDR3 DNA reads TGTGCCAGCAGCTTAGTGGGTAAGAGTCCGGCAGGAGGAGAGACCCAGTACTTC. This encodes CASSLVGKSPAGGETQYF.

The gene calls are TRBV6-5 and TRBJ1-1; D gene ambiguous. Deletions cut 2 bases from V and 1 base from J, with 11 bases between. Germline-derived CDR1 and CDR2 are MNHEY and SVGAGI. The CDR3 sequence is 15 residues long. CDR3 sequence (DNA): TGTGCCAGCAGTTACGGGCAGGCGGGGAACACTGAAGCTTTCTTT. Protein: CASSYGQAGNTEAFF.

The V and J genes are TRBV7-7 and TRBJ2-3; a weak D match, TRBD1 (6 bases). The germline V gene has CDR1 SSHAT and CDR2 FNYEAQ (reference sequence). Trimming stripped 5 bases from V and 4 bases from J, with 19 bases between. The CDR3 spans 16 residues. DNA for the CDR3: TGTGCCAGCAGCCCACGACTTAGGGGGACCCCAGATACGCAGTATTTT. Protein: CASSPRLRGTPDTQYF.

The CDR3 nucleotides read TGTGCCAGCAGCTTTGTGAACACTGAAGCTTTCTTT. This gives the protein CASSFVNTEAFF. The V and J genes are TRBV7-2 and TRBJ1-1, with D hard to call. Germline CDR1 reads SGHTA; CDR2 reads FQGNSA. Trimming cost V 3 bases and J 0 bases, with 2 bases left between them. The CDR3 consists of 12 residues.

This clone was found a few times. This chain connects TRBV21-1 to TRBJ2-1; the DNA was not compared with TRBD1, the D call given in the table. TRBV21-1 represents a pseudogene. CDR3 length: 18 residues. In DNA, the CDR3 is TGTGCCAGCAGCAAAGCGGGCAGGGGGCTTCACGGCTCTAGTGAGCAGTTCTTC. The encoded protein is CASSKAGRGLHGSSEQFF.

This clone was recorded only once. The chain uses TRBV10-1 and TRBJ2-3, with 14 positions matching TRBD2. Trimming took 4 bases from V and 6 from J; bases not matched to a gene: 6. The CDR3 is made up of 16 amino acids. Germline CDR1 is WNHNN and CDR2 is SYGVQD (reference sequence). The CDR3 spells CASSGGLAGGWDTQYF. The CDR3 nucleotides read TGCGCCAGCAGTGGCGGACTAGCGGGGGGCTGGGATACGCAGTATTTT.

This clone was observed once. The chain carries TRBV5-1 and TRBJ1-1, with 11 bases lining up with TRBD1. In germline, CDR1 is SGHRS, CDR2 YFSETQ. The CDR3 runs to 16 residues. V was clipped by 0 bases and J by 3 bases; unmatched bases: 4. The CDR3 loop is CASSLVGQGVHTEAFF. In DNA, the CDR3 is TGCGCCAGCAGCTTGGTGGGACAGGGGGTGCACACTGAAGCTTTCTTT.

CDR3 DNA: TGTGCCATCAGAGAGGACCCGAACAACTACGAGCAGTACTTC. It translates to CAIREDPNNYEQYF. The V gene is TRBV10-3, the J gene TRBJ2-7; no definite D call. This CDR3 region has 14 residues. V gave up 6 bases and J gave up 3 bases, with 15 bases separating them. Germline V lookup: CDR1 ENHRY, CDR2 SYGVKD.

The V gene is TRBV6-1, the J gene TRBJ1-2, with D maybe TRBD1 (5 bases). The CDR3 has 15 amino acids. Germline V gives CDR1 MNHNS, CDR2 SASEGT. Trimming left V 1 base short and J 3 bases short, with 12 bases between. CDR3 protein: CASSEENRRYYGYTF. The CDR3 DNA reads TGTGCCAGCAGTGAAGAGAACAGGAGGTACTATGGCTACACCTTC.

This chain links TRBV7-2 with TRBJ2-5, with D unresolved. The tail of the sequence fits TRBJ2-7 better, so the J call may be wrong. The length of the CDR3 is 13 residues. The germline CDR1 and CDR2 sequences are SGHTA and FQGNSA. CDR3 amino acids: CASSSGFAYEQYF. The CDR3, as DNA: TGTGCCAGCAGCTCAGGTTTCGCCTACGAGCAGTACTTC.

V is TRBV4-3 and J is TRBJ2-7; TRBD2 matches at 7 bases. Trimming at V came to 1 base and at J to 1 base, leaving 7 bases not matched to a gene. The CDR3 contains 16 residues. Germline CDR1 is LGHNA and CDR2 is YSLEER. CDR3 in amino acids: CASSQAGGIASYEQYF. Written as DNA, the CDR3 is TGCGCCAGCAGCCAAGCCGGGGGGATAGCATCCTACGAGCAGTACTTC.

The chain combines TRBV11-3 with TRBJ2-3, with 8 bases fitting TRBD2. V trimming: 1 base; J trimming: 4 bases; junction bases outside the gene matches: 13. Germline V gives CDR1 SGHNT, CDR2 YENEEA. The CDR3 has 18 residues. The CDR3 reads CASSLGKESGGRSDTQYF. The CDR3 DNA is TGTGCCAGCAGCTTAGGGAAGGAGTCGGGGGGGCGTTCAGATACGCAGTATTTT. Filled out from reference TRBV11-3 and TRBJ2-3, the complete variable domain reads EAGVVQSPRYKIIEKKQPVAFWCNPISGHNTLYWYLQNLGQGPELLIRYENEEAVDDSQLPKDRFSAERLKGVDSTLKIQPAELGDSAVYLCASSLGKESGGRSDTQYFGPGTRLTVL.

This clone was picked up one time. CDR3 DNA: TGTGCCACCAGCAGAGATAAGGGACGGAACACTGAAGCTTTCTTT. This encodes CATSRDKGRNTEAFF. The chain has TRBV15 and TRBJ1-1, with a weak D call TRBD1 (5 bases). Germline loops: CDR1 LNHNV, CDR2 YYDKDF (reference sequence). The CDR3 is 15 amino acids. V lost 0 bases and J 1 base, leaving 9 bases between the germline ends.